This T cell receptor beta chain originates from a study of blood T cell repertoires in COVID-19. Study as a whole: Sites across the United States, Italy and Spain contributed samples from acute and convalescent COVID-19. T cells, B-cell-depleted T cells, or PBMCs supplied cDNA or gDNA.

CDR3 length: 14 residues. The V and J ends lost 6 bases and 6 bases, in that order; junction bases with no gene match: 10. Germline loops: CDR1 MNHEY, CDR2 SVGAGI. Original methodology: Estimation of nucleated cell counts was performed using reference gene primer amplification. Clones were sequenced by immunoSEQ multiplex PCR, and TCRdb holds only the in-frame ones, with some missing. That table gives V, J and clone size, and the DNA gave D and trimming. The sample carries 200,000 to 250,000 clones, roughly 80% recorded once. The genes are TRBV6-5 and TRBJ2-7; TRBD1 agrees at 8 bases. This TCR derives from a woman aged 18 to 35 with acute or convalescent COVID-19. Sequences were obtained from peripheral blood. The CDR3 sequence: CASRTGTGRGEQYF. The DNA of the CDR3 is TGTGCCAGCAGGACCGGGACAGGACGCGGCGAGCAGTACTTC.